A single sample gave rise to the 21 T cell receptor beta chains below, sequenced in a study of T cell responses to AZD1222 COVID-19 vaccine. Produced via immunoSEQ multiplex PCR; TCRdb's table is partial and in-frame only. Seen here are about 180,000 clones, around 90% observed once, and the top ten hold about 2.5%. Source: peripheral blood, taken on day 0 of AZD1222 vaccination. The receptors here all came from an adult in good health.

The chain has TRBV6-5 and TRBJ1-2; possibly TRBD1 for D (6 bases). V lost 4 bases and J lost 7, with 13 bases in between. The CDR3 extends over 13 amino acids. Germline V gives CDR1 MNHEY, CDR2 SVGAGI. This CDR3 reads CASSFQGRSGYTF. CDR3 coding DNA: TGTGCCAGCAGTTTCCAGGGGAGGAGTGGCTACACCTTC.

The genes are TRBV4-1 and TRBJ2-7, with D unresolved. In germline, CDR1 is MGHRA, CDR2 YSYEKL. This CDR3 region has 15 residues. V was pared by 3 bases and J by 6 bases, with 18 bases between. This CDR3 is CASSHLWAQTGEQYF. CDR3 in DNA: TGCGCCAGCAGCCACCTATGGGCTCAGACGGGCGAGCAGTACTTC.

The sample holds a few counts of this clone. The chain has TRBV5-1 and TRBJ1-6; 11 bases line up with TRBD1. CDR1 is SGHRS and CDR2 is YFSETQ in the germline V gene. V was pared by 7 bases and J by 9 bases, with 6 bases of the junction left unmatched. The CDR3 totals 14 residues. The CDR3: CASGQGASVSPLHF. The CDR3 nucleotides read TGCGCCAGCGGACAGGGGGCATCCGTTTCACCCCTCCACTTT.

The chain recombines TRBV5-4 with TRBJ2-7, with D possibly matching TRBD2 (6 bases). V dropped 4 bases and J dropped 4 bases, with 12 bases sitting between them. This CDR3 contains 13 residues. Germline CDR1 SGHNT, CDR2 YYREEE (reference sequence). The CDR3 loop reads CASSLGLTYEQYF. The CDR3 region has the DNA TGTGCCAGCAGCCTGGGACTCACTTACGAGCAGTACTTC.

The V gene is TRBV13, the J gene TRBJ2-7; D not certain. The germline gives CDR1 PRHDT, CDR2 FYEKMQ (reference sequence). Trimming removed 3 bases at V and 6 bases at J, with 15 bases between. The CDR3 runs to 14 residues. CDR3 coding DNA: TGTGCCAGCAGCTTCAGCCCCCACTTGTCCGAGCAGTACTTC. Protein sequence: CASSFSPHLSEQYF.

The chain has TRBV3-1 (or the pseudogene TRBV3-2) and TRBJ1-4, with TRBD1 identical over 8 bases. Trimming removed 4 bases from V and 7 bases from J; junction bases left unmatched: 11. The CDR3 runs 16 residues. Germline V lookup: CDR1 LGHDT, CDR2 YNNKEL (reference sequence). The CDR3 bases are TGTGCCAGCAGCCCAGGACATCAGGGGGCCGGTGAAAAACTGTTTTTT. Residues: CASSPGHQGAGEKLFF.

This clone appeared once. This chain connects TRBV11-2 to TRBJ2-2; D is uncertain. V was trimmed by 7 bases and J by 0 bases, leaving 12 bases between them. The CDR3 is 15 residues long. The V gene's germline CDR1 is SGHAT and CDR2 FQNNGV. CDR3 nucleotide sequence: TGTGCCAGCACCGGTTCTAGGACGAACACCGGGGAGCTGTTTTTT. It codes for CASTGSRTNTGELFF.

This chain uses TRBV19 with TRBJ1-6, with TRBD1 identical over 7 bases. J was trimmed by 5 bases and V by 6 bases; bases with no gene match: 4. The germline CDR1 and CDR2 sequences are LNHDA and SQIVND (reference sequence). The CDR3 spans 14 residues. In DNA, the CDR3 is TGTGCCAGTAGCTACAGGGGCGATAATTCACCCCTCCACTTT. It yields the protein CASSYRGDNSPLHF. Complete variable domain (other parts from reference TRBV19 and TRBJ1-6): DGGITQSPKYLFRKEGQNVTLSCEQNLNHDAMYWYRQDPGQGLRLIYYSQIVNDFQKGDIAEGYSVSREKKESFPLTVTSAQKNPTAFYLCASSYRGDNSPLHFGNGTRLTVT.

The J gene is TRBJ2-7, the V gene TRBV21-1. TRBV21-1 is a pseudogene segment. The length of the CDR3 is 17 residues. Here the CDR3 DNA reads TGTGCCAGCAGCCTACATCCAGGCGGAGTAGTCGAGGGGGAGCAGTACTTC. This translates into CASSLHPGGVVEGEQYF.

CDR3 loop: CASSGLAGTDTQYF. CDR3 DNA sequence: TGTGCCAGTAGCGGACTAGCGGGTACAGATACGCAGTATTTT. The chain is built from TRBV19 and TRBJ2-3; 11 positions match TRBD2. Germline V gene lookup returns CDR1 LNHDA and CDR2 SQIVND (reference sequence). CDR3 length: 14 amino acids. V lost 6 bases, J lost 3 bases, and 2 bases stayed unmatched.

The J gene is TRBJ2-7, the V gene TRBV28, with 9 positions matching TRBD2. The ends lost 5 bases at V and 2 bases at J; junction bases unmatched: 7. The V gene's germline CDR1 is MDHEN and CDR2 SYDVKM. This CDR3 is built from 15 residues. The CDR3 reads CASSAPGLATYEQYF. CDR3 DNA sequence: TGTGCCAGCAGTGCCCCGGGACTAGCCACCTACGAGCAGTACTTC. Using reference TRBV28 and TRBJ2-7 for the parts outside the CDR3, the full variable domain is DVKVTQSSRYLVKRTGEKVFLECVQDMDHENMFWYRQDPGLGLRLIYFSYDVKMKEKGDIPEGYSVSREKKERFSLILESASTNQTSMYLCASSAPGLATYEQYFGPGTRLTVT.

The chain is built from TRBV3-1 (or the pseudogene TRBV3-2) and TRBJ1-3; D uncertain. Trimming shortened V by 1 base and J by 0 bases, and 10 bases separated the two germline ends. Looked up from germline, CDR1 is LGHDT and CDR2 is YNNKEL (reference sequence). This CDR3 comprises 16 residues. This CDR3 reads CASSQAARSSGNTIYF. CDR3 in DNA: TGTGCCAGCAGCCAAGCAGCCAGGTCCTCTGGAAACACCATATATTTT.

This clone has just one count. The chain is built from TRBV5-1 and TRBJ2-1; 8 bases match TRBD2. This CDR3 spans 16 amino acids. J lost 7 bases, V lost 4 bases, and 13 bases had no gene match. Germline loops: CDR1 SGHRS, CDR2 YFSETQ. The CDR3 sequence: CASSPDPGLVRNEQFF. The DNA for the CDR3 is TGCGCCAGCAGCCCCGACCCGGGACTAGTGAGGAATGAGCAGTTCTTC.

The rearrangement uses TRBV6-5 and TRBJ1-3, with 7 bases lining up with TRBD1. V lost 4 bases and J lost 4; bases outside the gene matches: 4. The CDR3 has 14 amino acids. The germline V gene has CDR1 MNHEY and CDR2 SVGAGI. The CDR3 region is CASSSGGTGNTIYF. The CDR3 DNA is TGTGCCAGCAGTTCAGGGGGGACGGGAAACACCATATATTTT.

The rearrangement joins TRBV7-3 to TRBJ1-6; the D gene is possibly TRBD1 (5 bases). The CDR3 extends over 14 amino acids. Germline V gene sequence: CDR1 SGHTA, CDR2 FQGTGA. The V and J ends lost 2 bases and 7 bases respectively, with 9 bases between them. Here the CDR3 reads CASSLSGGNSPLHF. In DNA, the CDR3 is TGTGCCAGCAGCTTATCGGGGGGAAATTCACCCCTCCACTTT.

V is TRBV7-9 and J is TRBJ1-2, with 7 bases fitting TRBD1. Germline V gives CDR1 SEHNR, CDR2 FQNEAQ (reference sequence). CDR3 length equals 14 residues. Unmatched junction bases numbered 8, after V lost 5 bases and J lost 5 bases. CDR3 coding DNA: TGTGCCAGCAGCGGGGGGACAGTTTGGTATGGCTACACCTTC. Translating gives CASSGGTVWYGYTF. Full variable domain (outside the CDR3, taken from reference TRBV7-9 and TRBJ1-2): DTGVSQNPRHKITKRGQNVTFRCDPISEHNRLYWYRQTLGQGPEFLTYFQNEAQLEKSRLLSDRFSAERPKGSFSTLEIQRTEQGDSAMYLCASSGGTVWYGYTFGSGTRLTVV.

The rearrangement links TRBV6-6 to TRBJ2-4; perhaps TRBD1 as D (5 bases). Germline values: CDR1 MNHNY, CDR2 SVGAGI (reference sequence). Trimming cost V 5 bases and J 0 bases, with 26 bases left between them. The CDR3 spans 20 residues. The DNA of the CDR3 is TGTGCCAGCAGTCGCCTGGGGCGGATTGATACCGAACTAGCCAAAAACATTCAGTACTTC. This translates into CASSRLGRIDTELAKNIQYF.

This chain connects TRBV28 to TRBJ1-5; 7 nucleotides match TRBD1. In germline, CDR1 is MDHEN, CDR2 SYDVKM. This CDR3 has 19 residues. V dropped 5 bases and J dropped 0; count of bases not matched to a gene: 16. For the CDR3, the DNA is TGTGCCAGCAGTGAAGGGGACAGAGGAAACTATTATAGCAATCAGCCCCAGCATTTT. It codes for CASSEGDRGNYYSNQPQHF. The whole variable domain, remainder taken from reference TRBV28 and TRBJ1-5, is DVKVTQSSRYLVKRTGEKVFLECVQDMDHENMFWYRQDPGLGLRLIYFSYDVKMKEKGDIPEGYSVSREKKERFSLILESASTNQTSMYLCASSEGDRGNYYSNQPQHFGDGTRLSIL.

CDR3 in amino acids: CATSRGRQGTEAFF. The CDR3 DNA reads as TGTGCCACCAGCAGAGGTAGACAGGGCACTGAAGCTTTCTTT. The chain recombines TRBV15 with TRBJ1-1; 7 bases map to TRBD1. Germline values: CDR1 LNHNV, CDR2 YYDKDF (reference sequence). This CDR3 is built from 14 residues. With 1 base clipped from V and 4 bases from J, the junction kept 3 bases outside the gene matches.

The chain employs TRBV6-2 or TRBV6-3 and TRBJ2-5; maybe TRBD2 (6 bases). This CDR3 region has 13 residues. In germline, CDR1 is MNHEY, CDR2 SVGEGT. Trimming left V 5 bases short and J 2 bases short, with 9 bases between. The CDR3 protein is CASSGTSQETQYF. The CDR3 DNA is TGTGCCAGCAGTGGGACTTCACAAGAGACCCAGTACTTC.

J is TRBJ2-1 and V is TRBV7-3; TRBD2 aligns across 15 bases. The CDR3 runs to 16 residues. Germline lookup yields CDR1 SGHTA and CDR2 FQGTGA. V shed 4 bases, J shed 5 bases, and the junction held 3 bases outside the gene matches. The CDR3 protein is CASSSWTSGRDNEQFF. CDR3 nucleotides: TGTGCCAGCAGCTCGTGGACTAGCGGGAGGGACAATGAGCAGTTCTTC.